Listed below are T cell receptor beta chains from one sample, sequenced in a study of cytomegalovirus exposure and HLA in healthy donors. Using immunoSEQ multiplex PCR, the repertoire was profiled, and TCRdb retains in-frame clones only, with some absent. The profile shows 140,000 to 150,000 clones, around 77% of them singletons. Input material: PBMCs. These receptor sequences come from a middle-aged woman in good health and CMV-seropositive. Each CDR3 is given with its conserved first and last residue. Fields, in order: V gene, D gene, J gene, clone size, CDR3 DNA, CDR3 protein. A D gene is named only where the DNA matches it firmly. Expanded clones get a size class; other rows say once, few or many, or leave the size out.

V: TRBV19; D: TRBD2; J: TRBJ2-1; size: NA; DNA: TGTGCCAGTCATTCTCTAGCGGGGGGGTACAATGAGCAGTTCTTC; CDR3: CASHSLAGGYNEQFF
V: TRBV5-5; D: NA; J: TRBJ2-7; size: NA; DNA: TGTGCCAGCAGCTTGGCCGCGACAGCGAACTACGAGCAGTACTTC; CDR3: CASSLAATANYEQYF
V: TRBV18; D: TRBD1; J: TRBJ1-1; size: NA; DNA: TGTGCCAGCTCAACCCAGGACAGGGGCACTGAAGCTTTCTTT; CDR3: CASSTQDRGTEAFF
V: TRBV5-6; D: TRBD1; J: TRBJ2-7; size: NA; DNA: TGTGCCAGCAGCCCTCCCGGACAGGGTGATGAGCAGTACTTC; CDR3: CASSPPGQGDEQYF
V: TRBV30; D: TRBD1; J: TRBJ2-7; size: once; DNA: TGTGCCTGGAGTCGGGGGACAGGAGGAGGCGAGCAGTACTTC; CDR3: CAWSRGTGGGEQYF
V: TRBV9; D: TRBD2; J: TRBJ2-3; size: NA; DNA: TGTGCCAGCAGCGTAGCCCTAGCGGGGACTGTGCAGTATTTT; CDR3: CASSVALAGTVQYF
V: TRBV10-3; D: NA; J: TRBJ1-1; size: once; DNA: TGTGCCATCAGGCCAGGGATGAACACTGAAGCTTTCTTT; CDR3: CAIRPGMNTEAFF
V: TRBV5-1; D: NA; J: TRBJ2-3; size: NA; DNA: TGCGCCAGCAGTTTCACTTCAGGCGGGGATACGCAGTATTTT; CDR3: CASSFTSGGDTQYF
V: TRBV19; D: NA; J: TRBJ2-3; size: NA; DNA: TGTGCCAGTAGTGACGGCGGGAACACAGATACGCAGTATTTT; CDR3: CASSDGGNTDTQYF
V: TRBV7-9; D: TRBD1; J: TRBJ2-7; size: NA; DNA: TGTGCCAGCAGCTTAGACAGGGGGCTTTATTCCTACGAGCAGTACTTC; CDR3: CASSLDRGLYSYEQYF
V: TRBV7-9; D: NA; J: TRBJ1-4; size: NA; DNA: TGTGCCAGCAACTCGTATACAACTAATGAAAAACTGTTTTTT; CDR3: CASNSYTTNEKLFF
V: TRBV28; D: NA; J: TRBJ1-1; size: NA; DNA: TGTGCCAGCAGTTTATACAGGGTAAACCCTGAAGCTTTCTTT; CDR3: CASSLYRVNPEAFF
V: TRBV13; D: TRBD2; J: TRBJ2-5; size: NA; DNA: TGTGCCAGCAGCTCTGGGACTAGCGGGGGGCAAGAGACCCAGTACTTC; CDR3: CASSSGTSGGQETQYF
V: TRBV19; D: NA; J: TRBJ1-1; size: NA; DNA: TGTGCCAGTAGTATGGTGGAGAGATACACTGAAGCTTTCTTT; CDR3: CASSMVERYTEAFF
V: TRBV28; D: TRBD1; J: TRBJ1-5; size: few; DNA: TGTGCCAGCAGTACATCTGGGACAGTCGGTCAGCCCCAGCATTTT; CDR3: CASSTSGTVGQPQHF
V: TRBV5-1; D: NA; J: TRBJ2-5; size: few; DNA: TGCGCCAGCAGTTCTACGGGAGAGACCCAGTACTTC; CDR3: CASSSTGETQYF
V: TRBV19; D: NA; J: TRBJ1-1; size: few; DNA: TGTGCCAGTAGTACGCAGGTGAACACTGAAGCTTTCTTT; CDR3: CASSTQVNTEAFF
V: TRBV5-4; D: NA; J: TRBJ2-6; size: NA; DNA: TGTGCCAGCAGCTTGGCTGGTGGCGGGGCCAACGTCCTGACTTTC; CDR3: CASSLAGGGANVLTF
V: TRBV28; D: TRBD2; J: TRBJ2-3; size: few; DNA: TGTGCCACCTGCTCGGGGGGGATCACAGATACGCAGTATTTT; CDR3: CATCSGGITDTQYF
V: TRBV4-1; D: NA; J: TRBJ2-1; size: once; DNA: TGCGCCAGCAGCCGACTCCTAGGGGGGGGGCTCGGAAATGAGCAGTTCTTC; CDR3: CASSRLLGGGLGNEQFF
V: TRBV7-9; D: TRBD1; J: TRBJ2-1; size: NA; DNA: TGTGCCAGCAGCTTGGGACAGGGAGACTACAATGAGCAGTTCTTC; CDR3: CASSLGQGDYNEQFF
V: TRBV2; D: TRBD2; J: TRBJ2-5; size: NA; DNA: TGTGCCAGCAGTGCACAGCGGGGGGGCGGAGAGACCCAGTACTTC; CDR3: CASSAQRGGGETQYF
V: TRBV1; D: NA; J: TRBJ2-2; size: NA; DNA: TGCACCAGCAGCCAAGTACAGGTGAACACCGGGGAGCTGTTTTTT; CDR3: CTSSQVQVNTGELFF
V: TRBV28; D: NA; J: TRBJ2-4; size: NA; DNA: TGTGCCAGCAGTCATCCAAGGCAGGGAAACATTCAGTACTTC; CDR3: CASSHPRQGNIQYF